What follows is one TCR beta chain and its context. This clonotype was observed many times. What antigen it recognizes has not been identified. One base away there is no much larger clone; base qualities are not given. The sample's treatment or condition label is to be understood as: allogeneic hematopoietic cell transplantation with graft depleted of TCRalphabeta T cells and CD19 B cells. The children who served as transplant recipients had been given grafts of TCRalphabeta/CD19-depleted allogeneic hematopoietic cells. The method behind the library was PCR. The data were produced on an Illumina HiSeq 2500. TCR libraries were prepared with molecular barcoding, using unique molecular identifiers to normalize TCRbeta repertoire quantification. Using fastp trimming at Q25 and MiXCR clonotype assembly, TCRdb reanalyzed the public sequencing data and kept in-frame beta chains. When rows share a CDR3 protein, they turn into one entry using the most common DNA and genes. The sample profile shows about 280,000 distinct CDR3 sequences; 11% of them were found once. About 25% of the sample lies in the top ten.

From the germline V gene, CDR1 is SGDLS and CDR2 is YYNGEE. The CDR3 sequence holds 15 residues, the cysteine and phenylalanine included. Only the CDR3 portion is preserved as DNA: 45 bases, with reading frame beginning at the first base. V gives up 7 bases and J gives up 2 bases, and the segment between their germline ends measures 16 bases. The sample originates from a study of T-cell reconstitution after alpha-beta-depleted transplantation in children (TCRdb year 2016). Broadly, across the study: The study quantitatively tracked T-cell immune reconstitution after TCRalphabeta/CD19-depleted allogeneic hematopoietic cell transplantation in children using TCR repertoire profiling.

What the study reported, not specific to this receptor: Over subsequent months, a decline in hyperexpanded clone frequencies was noted, and after one year, T-cell counts and TCRbeta diversity were mostly ascribed to newly produced T cells. In some patients, the high TCRbeta diversity seen at day 60 was put down to recipient T cells and intrathymic progenitors that had survived conditioning. Apparently early alphabetaT-cell count recovery about two months after transplant reportedly relied on only several hundred rapidly expanded clones derived from non-depleted graft cells.

The receptor's source is a male patient aged 2 to 10 who had a stem cell transplant for chronic granulomatous disease, so the T cells may come from the graft donor. The sample here was peripheral blood, taken 180 days after TCRalphabeta/CD19-depleted stem cell transplant. This chain joins TRBV9 to TRBJ2-1; D gene: possibly TRBD1, on 6 matching bases. The CDR3 protein: CASGALGAPYNEQFF. The DNA reads TGTGCCAGCGGCGCCTTGGGGGCTCCCTACAATGAGCAGTTCTTC. With the rest looked up from the reference TRBV9 and TRBJ2-1 genes rather than sequenced, the full variable domain is DSGVTQTPKHLITATGQRVTLRCSPRSGDLSVYWYQQSLDQGLQFLIQYYNGEERAKGNILERFSAQQFPDLHSELNLSSLELGDSALYFCASGALGAPYNEQFFGPGTRLTVL.